The 21 T cell receptor beta chains given below trace back to one sample, sequenced in a study of shared clonotypes between healthy human individuals. Assay: immunoSEQ multiplex PCR; the TCRdb copy retains only in-frame clones and omits some. In the table there are fewer than 3 million clones, roughly 92% of which are singletons. The material sequenced was naive CD4+ T cells from PBMCs. Subset of the sample: CD45RA+ positively selected. These receptors all come from a man aged 18 to 30 in good health. Some clones in this sample may be carry-over from other donors' samples.

This chain connects TRBV15 to TRBJ2-6; unclear D gene. Germline V CDR1 and CDR2: LNHNV, YYDKDF (reference sequence). V was shortened by 2 bases and J by 4 bases, with 18 bases between the two germline ends. CDR3 length: 18 residues. CDR3 sequence reads: CATSRPGSPATGANVLTF. The CDR3 nucleotides read TGTGCCACCAGCAGACCTGGTAGTCCCGCGACCGGGGCCAACGTCCTGACTTTC.

With regard to this clone: The sample contains more than one DNA sequence encoding this CDR3. This chain joins TRBV5-6 and TRBJ2-2, with D unresolved. CDR1 and CDR2 from the germline V gene are SGHDT and YYEEEE. V shed 1 base and J shed 1 base, with 5 bases lying between them. The CDR3 runs 14 residues. CDR3 residues: CASSLPRNTGELFF. The CDR3, as DNA: TGTGCCAGCAGCTTGCCCAGGAACACCGGGGAGCTGTTTTTT.

Comments on this clone: Within the sample, other DNA sequences also encode this same CDR3. The rearrangement uses TRBV7-3 and TRBJ2-1; 7 bases match TRBD2. Germline CDR1 reads SGHTA; CDR2 reads FQGTGA. V lost 5 bases, J lost 10 bases, and 5 bases stayed unmatched. The CDR3 consists of 12 residues. This chain's CDR3 is CASSPREGEQFF. The CDR3 bases are TGTGCCAGCAGCCCCAGGGAGGGCGAGCAGTTCTTC.

A word on this clone: The same CDR3 arises from other DNA sequences in this sample as well. The genes are TRBV28 and TRBJ2-1; maybe TRBD1 (5 bases). V gave up 5 bases and J gave up 3 bases, with 8 bases separating them. This CDR3 is 13 amino acids long. Germline values: CDR1 MDHEN, CDR2 SYDVKM. CDR3 sequence (DNA): TGTGCCAGCAGTCCCGACAGCTACAATGAGCAGTTCTTC. Translating it yields CASSPDSYNEQFF.

The chain recombines TRBV18 with TRBJ2-2, with D unclear. The CDR3 runs to 17 residues. CDR1 and CDR2 from the germline V gene are KGHSH and LQKENI. The ends were cut back, 1 base at V and 2 bases at J, with 14 bases in the middle. The CDR3 region is CASSPRIGGVNTGELFF. CDR3 in DNA: TGTGCCAGCTCACCACGTATCGGTGGAGTTAACACCGGGGAGCTGTTTTTT.

The chain is built from TRBV5-6 and TRBJ1-2, with 7 bases lining up with TRBD1. This CDR3 spans 16 amino acids. Germline V gene sequence: CDR1 SGHDT, CDR2 YYEEEE. V lost 3 bases and J lost 2; bases outside the gene matches: 10. CDR3 protein: CASSSSRDRENYGYTF. In DNA form, the CDR3 reads TGTGCCAGCAGCTCTAGCCGGGACAGAGAAAACTATGGCTACACCTTC.

The rearrangement links TRBV5-1 to TRBJ1-1, with 7 nucleotides matching TRBD1. This CDR3 has 15 amino acids. J lost 8 bases, V lost 0 bases, and 10 bases had no gene match. In germline, CDR1 is SGHRS, CDR2 YFSETQ. The CDR3 spells CASSLVTGVQAEAFF. DNA of the CDR3: TGCGCCAGCAGCTTGGTAACAGGGGTTCAGGCGGAAGCTTTCTTT.

This chain uses TRBV2 with TRBJ1-4; D is unresolved. The V and J ends lost 6 bases and 6 bases respectively, with 20 bases between them. From germline, CDR1 is SNHLY and CDR2 FYNNEI. The CDR3 is 16 residues long. The CDR3 loop is CASRGFDRVRDEKLFF. In DNA form, the CDR3 reads TGTGCCAGCAGAGGGTTCGACCGGGTTAGAGATGAAAAACTGTTTTTT.

A single count supports this clone. The rearrangement links TRBV10-1 to TRBJ2-2; 9 bases align to TRBD1. With V trimmed by 4 bases and J by 1 base, 4 bases remained unmatched. Germline loops: CDR1 WNHNN, CDR2 SYGVQD (reference sequence). The CDR3 extends over 16 amino acids. CDR3 coding DNA: TGCGCCAGCAGTGCGGGACAGGGTGGGAACACCGGGGAGCTGTTTTTT. It yields the protein CASSAGQGGNTGELFF.

The chain joins TRBV5-4 to TRBJ2-1; tentative D call: TRBD2 (7 bases). The germline CDR1 and CDR2 sequences are SGHNT and YYREEE (reference sequence). V lost 0 bases to trimming and J lost 7 bases, with 20 bases between them. The CDR3 extends over 17 amino acids. The CDR3 loop is CASSLARGGGPRNEQFF. CDR3 nucleotide sequence: TGTGCCAGCAGCTTGGCCAGAGGGGGAGGGCCTCGGAATGAGCAGTTCTTC. The full variable domain, in which reference TRBV5-4 and TRBJ2-1 provide the parts outside the CDR3, is ETGVTQSPTHLIKTRGQQVTLRCSSQSGHNTVSWYQQALGQGPQFIFQYYREEENGRGNFPPRFSGLQFPNYSSELNVNALELDDSALYLCASSLARGGGPRNEQFFGPGTRLTVL.

This clone was picked up one time. V is TRBV28 and J is TRBJ1-2; TRBD1 aligns across 11 bases. The germline CDR1 and CDR2 sequences are MDHEN and SYDVKM. V gave up 6 bases and J gave up 3 bases; unmatched junction bases: 6. The CDR3 is 15 residues long. CDR3 DNA: TGTGCCAGCAGCCCGGGACAGGGGGTATACTATGGCTACACCTTC. This gives the protein CASSPGQGVYYGYTF.

The chain links TRBV9 to TRBJ2-1; D possibly corresponds to TRBD2 (5 bases). V lost 4 bases to trimming and J lost 6 bases, with 17 bases between them. Germline V gene sequence: CDR1 SGDLS, CDR2 YYNGEE. This CDR3 has 15 amino acids. CDR3 amino acids: CASSPLQRSGNEQFF. In nucleotides, the CDR3 is TGTGCCAGCAGCCCCCTCCAGCGGAGTGGCAATGAGCAGTTCTTC.

The chain uses TRBV28 and TRBJ2-7; TRBD2 matches 9 bases. Germline lookup yields CDR1 MDHEN and CDR2 SYDVKM. CDR3 size: 13 residues. The V and J ends lost 7 bases and 5 bases, in that order; junction bases with no gene match: 6. CDR3 region: CASTSSGINEQYF. The CDR3 nucleotides read TGTGCCAGCACGTCTAGCGGGATCAACGAGCAGTACTTC.

Written as DNA, the CDR3 is TGTGCCAGCTCACCGGTTGGGTTCAATGAGCAGTTCTTC. Translation gives CASSPVGFNEQFF. The gene calls are TRBV18 and TRBJ2-1, with D unclear. This CDR3 has 13 amino acids. Trimming left V 3 bases short and J 6 bases short, with 9 bases between. Germline V gene data show CDR1 as KGHSH and CDR2 as LQKENI. The full variable domain, its missing parts supplied by reference TRBV18 and TRBJ2-1, is NAGVMQNPRHLVRRRGQEARLRCSPMKGHSHVYWYRQLPEEGLKFMVYLQKENIIDESGMPKERFSAEFPKEGPSILRIQQVVRGDSAAYFCASSPVGFNEQFFGPGTRLTVL.

The chain links TRBV7-9 to TRBJ2-7; 9 nucleotides align to TRBD2. V was clipped by 5 bases and J by 2 bases; unmatched bases: 10. The CDR3 is 16 amino acids. CDR1 is SEHNR, CDR2 FQNEAQ, per germline (reference sequence). The CDR3 protein is CASSPRTSVWAYEQYF. The DNA of the CDR3 is TGTGCCAGCAGCCCTAGGACTAGCGTTTGGGCCTACGAGCAGTACTTC.

The rearrangement uses TRBV28 and TRBJ2-2; possibly TRBD1 for D (6 bases). The germline V and J ends were trimmed by 7 bases and 6 bases, with 15 bases remaining between them. The CDR3 is 14 residues long. Germline V lookup: CDR1 MDHEN, CDR2 SYDVKM. CDR3 amino acids: CASNRVQGPGELFF. The CDR3 region has the DNA TGTGCCAGCAACAGGGTTCAAGGTCCCGGGGAGCTGTTTTTT.

The chain is built from TRBV6-6 and TRBJ2-5, with D unclear. Trimming left V 6 bases short and J 5 bases short, with 16 bases between. The CDR3 is 14 residues long. Germline CDR1 reads MNHNY; CDR2 reads SVGAGI (reference sequence). The CDR3 reads CASRRTFIEETQYF. In nucleotides, the CDR3 is TGTGCCAGCAGACGCACCTTTATTGAGGAGACCCAGTACTTC.

This clone was detected once. In the same sample, other DNA sequences code for this CDR3. This chain links TRBV18 with TRBJ2-7; unclear D gene. CDR1 and CDR2 (germline): KGHSH, LQKENI. Trimming took off 3 bases at V and 0 bases at J, with 12 bases between the two ends. This CDR3 is built from 15 residues. The CDR3 loop is CASSPRTGSSYEQYF. The CDR3 DNA reads as TGTGCCAGCTCACCCAGGACGGGTAGCTCCTACGAGCAGTACTTC.

This clone was seen only once. V usage is TRBV28 and J usage is TRBJ1-4; D unresolved. V lost 2 bases and J lost 4, with 17 bases in between. The germline CDR1 and CDR2 sequences are MDHEN and SYDVKM. This CDR3 contains 17 residues. Here the CDR3 DNA reads TGTGCCAGCAGTTTACGAGTCGCGGCCAGTCTTAATGAAAAACTGTTTTTT. This translates into CASSLRVAASLNEKLFF.

This chain uses TRBV7-8 with TRBJ2-3; D gene ambiguous. There are 14 residues in the CDR3. V dropped 1 base and J dropped 0 bases, with 5 bases sitting between them. Per germline, CDR1 SGHVS and CDR2 FQNEAQ. CDR3 DNA: TGTGCCAGCAGCTTAGGACGGAGCACAGATACGCAGTATTTT. It yields the protein CASSLGRSTDTQYF.

The rearrangement uses TRBV28 and TRBJ2-2; no reliable D call. CDR3 length equals 12 residues. Germline CDR1 and CDR2: MDHEN and SYDVKM. Trimming took off 6 bases at V and 8 bases at J, with 10 bases between the two ends. The CDR3 protein is CASRPAGGELFF. The CDR3, as DNA: TGTGCCAGCAGACCGGCTGGGGGGGAGCTGTTTTTT.